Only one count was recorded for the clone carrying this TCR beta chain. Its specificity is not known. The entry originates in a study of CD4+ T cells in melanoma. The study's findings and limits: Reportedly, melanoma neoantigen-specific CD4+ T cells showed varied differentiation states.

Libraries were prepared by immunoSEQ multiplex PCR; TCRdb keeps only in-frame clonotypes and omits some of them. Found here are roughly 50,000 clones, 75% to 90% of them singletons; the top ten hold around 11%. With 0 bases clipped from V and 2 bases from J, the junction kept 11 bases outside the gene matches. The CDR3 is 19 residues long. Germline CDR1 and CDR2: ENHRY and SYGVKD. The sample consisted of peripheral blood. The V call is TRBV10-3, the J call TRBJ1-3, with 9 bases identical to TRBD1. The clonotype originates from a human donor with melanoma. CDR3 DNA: TGTGCCATCAGTGAGTCGACAACGGACAGGGGATCGGCTGGAAACACCATATATTTT. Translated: CAISESTTDRGSAGNTIYF.